These 6 T cell receptor beta chains share one sample of origin, sequenced in a study of blood T cell repertoires in COVID-19. The repertoire was sequenced with immunoSEQ multiplex PCR; TCRdb's copy has only in-frame clones and lacks some. The profile covers 100,000 to 150,000 clones, with approximately 85% appearing a single time and about 17% taken by the ten largest. Sequences were obtained from peripheral blood. These receptors came from a man aged 25-40 years with COVID-19, enrolled during active disease.

V is TRBV27 and J is TRBJ1-2; 7 bases agree with TRBD1. Germline V gene sequence: CDR1 MNHEY, CDR2 SMNVEV (reference sequence). The CDR3 runs 13 residues. With 8 bases clipped from V and 7 bases from J, the junction kept 10 bases outside the gene matches. As DNA, the CDR3 is TGTGCCAGCGGATCCGACAGGGCCATTGGCTACACCTTC. It codes for CASGSDRAIGYTF.

This clone was seen only a few times. CDR3 residues: CASSEQQGGGQPQHF. DNA of the CDR3: TGTGCCAGCAGTGAGCAACAGGGGGGGGGTCAGCCCCAGCATTTT. V and J are TRBV2 and TRBJ1-5; 8 bases match TRBD1. J was trimmed by 6 bases and V by 3 bases; bases with no gene match: 7. The CDR3 has 15 amino acids. Germline CDR1 reads SNHLY; CDR2 reads FYNNEI.

A word on this clone: Other nucleotide sequences from this sample produce the same CDR3. The chain recombines TRBV5-1 with TRBJ1-6; possible D gene TRBD1, 5 bases. CDR3 length: 14 amino acids. Germline assignment: CDR1 SGHRS and CDR2 YFSETQ. V lost 7 bases and J lost 0, with 8 bases in between. CDR3 protein: CASSDSSYNSPLHF. Written as DNA, the CDR3 is TGCGCCAGCTCAGACAGCTCCTATAATTCACCCCTCCACTTT.

This clone was seen a handful of times. The rearrangement links TRBV11-2 to TRBJ1-6, with 8 bases aligning to TRBD1. The CDR3 has 16 residues. Germline lookup yields CDR1 SGHAT and CDR2 FQNNGV. V lost 6 bases to trimming and J lost 4 bases; unmatched junction nucleotides: 8. The chain's CDR3 is CASRGSTGVYNSPLHF. The CDR3 bases are TGTGCCAGCAGAGGTTCGACAGGGGTTTATAATTCACCCCTCCACTTT.

V and J are TRBV6-5 and TRBJ1-2; D is perhaps TRBD1 (6 bases). Trimming cost V 2 bases and J 8 bases, with 21 bases left between them. Germline V gives CDR1 MNHEY, CDR2 SVGAGI. The CDR3 has 16 residues. CDR3: CASSYTWGGASQGYTF. As DNA, the CDR3 is TGTGCCAGCAGTTACACATGGGGGGGCGCTTCTCAGGGCTACACCTTC.

The V call is TRBV10-3, the J call TRBJ2-1; possible D gene TRBD2, 6 bases. The CDR3 is 15 amino acids. V lost 8 bases and J lost 5, with 19 bases in between. Germline V gives CDR1 ENHRY, CDR2 SYGVKD. CDR3 sequence: CAIADPGLRNNEQFF. The CDR3 DNA sequence: TGTGCCATCGCGGACCCGGGACTCCGAAACAATGAGCAGTTCTTC.